This T cell receptor beta chain derives from a study of glioma-infiltrating T cells after dendritic cell vaccination. Assay: immunoSEQ multiplex PCR; the TCRdb copy retains only in-frame clones and omits some. The sample consists of roughly 62,000 clones, approximately 83% of them appearing once. The study's findings and limits: Longer survival after dendritic cell vaccination followed higher pretreatment TIL content.

For this clone: The antigen is unknown.

The CDR3 runs 14 residues. In germline, CDR1 is SGHVS, CDR2 FNYEAQ. V was pared by 5 bases and J by 7 bases, with 8 bases of the junction left unmatched. Time point meaning: after dendritic cell vaccination, including at tumor progression/relapse. Selection required adequate fresh-frozen tumor tissue plus more than two years' survival data. The sequence was collected from a human donor with glioblastoma. The starting material was blood, obtained after dendritic cell vaccination. The chain has TRBV7-6 and TRBJ2-1; 7 bases line up with TRBD1. CDR3 nucleotide sequence: TGTGCCAGCAGCCCAACAGGGGTAAGGAATGAGCAGTTCTTC. Its protein is CASSPTGVRNEQFF.